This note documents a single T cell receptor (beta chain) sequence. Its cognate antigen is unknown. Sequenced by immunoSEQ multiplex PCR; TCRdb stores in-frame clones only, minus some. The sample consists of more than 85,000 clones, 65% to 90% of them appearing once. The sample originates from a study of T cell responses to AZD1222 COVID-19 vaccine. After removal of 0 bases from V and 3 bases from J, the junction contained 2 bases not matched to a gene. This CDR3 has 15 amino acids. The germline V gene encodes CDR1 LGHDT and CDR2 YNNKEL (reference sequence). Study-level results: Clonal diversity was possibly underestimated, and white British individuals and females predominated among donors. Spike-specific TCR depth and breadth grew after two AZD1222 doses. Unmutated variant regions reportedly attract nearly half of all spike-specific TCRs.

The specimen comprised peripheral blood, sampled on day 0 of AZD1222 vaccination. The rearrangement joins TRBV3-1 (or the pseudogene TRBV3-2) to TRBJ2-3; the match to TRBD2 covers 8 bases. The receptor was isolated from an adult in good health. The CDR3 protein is CASSQDRGGTDTQYF. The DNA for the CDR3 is TGTGCCAGCAGCCAAGATCGGGGGGGGACAGATACGCAGTATTTT.